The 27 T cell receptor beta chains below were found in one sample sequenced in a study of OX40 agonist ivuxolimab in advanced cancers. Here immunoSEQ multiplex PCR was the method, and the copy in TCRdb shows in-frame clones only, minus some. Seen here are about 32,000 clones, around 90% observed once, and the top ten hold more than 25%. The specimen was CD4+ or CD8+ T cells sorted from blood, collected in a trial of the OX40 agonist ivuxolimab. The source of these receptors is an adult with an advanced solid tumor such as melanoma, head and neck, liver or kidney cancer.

The CDR3 DNA is TGTGCCAGCAGCCCCGGGTGGGGACCCCGCACAGATACGCAGTATTTT. It codes for CASSPGWGPRTDTQYF. V and J are TRBV27 and TRBJ2-3; D might be TRBD1 or TRBD2, each matching 5 bases. With 6 bases removed from V and 1 base from J, the gap between germline ends came to 17 bases. CDR1 MNHEY and CDR2 SMNVEV come from the germline V gene (reference sequence). The CDR3 length is 16 residues.

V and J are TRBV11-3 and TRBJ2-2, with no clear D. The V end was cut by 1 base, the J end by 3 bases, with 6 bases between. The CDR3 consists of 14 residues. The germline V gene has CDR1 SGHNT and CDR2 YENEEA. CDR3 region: CASSLGGDTGELFF. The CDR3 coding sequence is TGTGCCAGCAGCTTAGGAGGCGACACCGGGGAGCTGTTTTTT.

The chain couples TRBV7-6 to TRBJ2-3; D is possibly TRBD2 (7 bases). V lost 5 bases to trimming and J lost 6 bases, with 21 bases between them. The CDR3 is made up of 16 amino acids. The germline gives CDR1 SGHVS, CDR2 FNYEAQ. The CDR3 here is CASSPMVGGPGDTQYF. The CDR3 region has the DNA TGTGCCAGCAGCCCAATGGTGGGGGGGCCTGGGGATACGCAGTATTTT.

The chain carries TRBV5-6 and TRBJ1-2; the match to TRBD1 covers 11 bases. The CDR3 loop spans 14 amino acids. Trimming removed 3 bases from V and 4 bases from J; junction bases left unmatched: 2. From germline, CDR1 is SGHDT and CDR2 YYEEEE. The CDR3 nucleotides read TGTGCCAGCAGCTATGGACAGGGGGCCTATGGCTACACCTTC. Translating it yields CASSYGQGAYGYTF.

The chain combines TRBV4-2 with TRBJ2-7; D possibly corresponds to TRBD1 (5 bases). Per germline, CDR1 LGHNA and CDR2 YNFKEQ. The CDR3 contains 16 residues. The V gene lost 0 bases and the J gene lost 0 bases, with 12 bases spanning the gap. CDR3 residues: CASSQEAQGASYEQYF. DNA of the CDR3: TGTGCCAGCAGCCAAGAAGCTCAGGGTGCCTCCTACGAGCAGTACTTC.

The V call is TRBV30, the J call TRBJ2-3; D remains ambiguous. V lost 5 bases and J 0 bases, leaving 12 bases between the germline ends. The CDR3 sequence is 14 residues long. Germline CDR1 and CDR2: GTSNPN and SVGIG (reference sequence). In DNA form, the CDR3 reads TGTGCCTGGGCGACCCTTTCTAGCACAGATACGCAGTATTTT. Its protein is CAWATLSSTDTQYF.

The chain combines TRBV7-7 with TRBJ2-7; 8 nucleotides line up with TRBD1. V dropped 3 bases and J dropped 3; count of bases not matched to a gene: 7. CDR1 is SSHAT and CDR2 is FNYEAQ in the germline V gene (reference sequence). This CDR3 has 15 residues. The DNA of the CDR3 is TGTGCCAGCAGCTTTAGGTTCGGACAGGGCTACGAGCAGTACTTC. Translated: CASSFRFGQGYEQYF.

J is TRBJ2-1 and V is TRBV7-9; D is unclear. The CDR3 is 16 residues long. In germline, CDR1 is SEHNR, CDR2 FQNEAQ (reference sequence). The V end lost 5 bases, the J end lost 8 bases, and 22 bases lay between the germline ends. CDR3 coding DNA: TGTGCCAGCAGCGACCCGGACGGACCAATAGCCCATGAGCAGTTCTTC. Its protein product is CASSDPDGPIAHEQFF.

The DNA for the CDR3 is TGTGCCAGTCGAGACACAACTAATGAAAAACTGTTTTTT. This translates into CASRDTTNEKLFF. The V call is TRBV19, the J call TRBJ1-4; the D is unclear. The CDR3 is made up of 13 amino acids. Between the trimmed V and J ends, which lost 8 bases and 0 bases, there was a span of 7 bases. The germline V gene encodes CDR1 LNHDA and CDR2 SQIVND (reference sequence).

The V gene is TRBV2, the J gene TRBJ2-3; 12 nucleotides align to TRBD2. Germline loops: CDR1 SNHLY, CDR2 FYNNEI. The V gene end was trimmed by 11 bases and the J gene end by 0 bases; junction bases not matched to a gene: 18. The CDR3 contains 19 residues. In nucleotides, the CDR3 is TGTGCCTACAGGTCACTAGCGGGGGGCACCTTCACTAGCACAGATACGCAGTATTTT. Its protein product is CAYRSLAGGTFTSTDTQYF.

The CDR3 DNA sequence: TGTGCCAGCAGCTTAGTGGGCGAGACCCAGTACTTC. This translates into CASSLVGETQYF. The chain links TRBV7-2 to TRBJ2-5; D unresolved. In germline, CDR1 is SGHTA, CDR2 FQGNSA. The CDR3 is 12 amino acids. V lost 1 base and J 5 bases, leaving 5 bases between the germline ends.

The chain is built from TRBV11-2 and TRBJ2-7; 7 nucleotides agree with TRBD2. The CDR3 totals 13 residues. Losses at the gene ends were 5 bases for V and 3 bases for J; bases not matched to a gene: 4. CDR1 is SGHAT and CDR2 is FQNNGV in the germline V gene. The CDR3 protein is CASSEGRDYEQYF. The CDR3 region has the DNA TGTGCCAGCAGCGAGGGGAGGGACTACGAGCAGTACTTC.

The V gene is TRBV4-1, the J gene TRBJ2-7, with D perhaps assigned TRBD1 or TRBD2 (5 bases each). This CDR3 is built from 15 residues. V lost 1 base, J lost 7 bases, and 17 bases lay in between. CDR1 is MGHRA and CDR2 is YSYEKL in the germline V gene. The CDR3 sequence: CASSQVATAPLEQYF. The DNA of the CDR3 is TGCGCCAGCAGCCAAGTAGCGACAGCCCCCCTGGAGCAGTACTTC.

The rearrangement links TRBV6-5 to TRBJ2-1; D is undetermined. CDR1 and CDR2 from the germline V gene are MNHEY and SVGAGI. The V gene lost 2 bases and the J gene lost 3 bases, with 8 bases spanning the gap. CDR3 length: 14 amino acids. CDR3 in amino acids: CASSYDTLYNEQFF. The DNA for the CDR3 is TGTGCCAGCAGTTACGACACCCTCTACAATGAGCAGTTCTTC.

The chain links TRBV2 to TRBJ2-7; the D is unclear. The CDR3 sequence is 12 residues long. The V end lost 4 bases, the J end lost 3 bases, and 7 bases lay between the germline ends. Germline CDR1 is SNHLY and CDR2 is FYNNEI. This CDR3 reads CASSGASYEQYF. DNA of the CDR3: TGTGCCAGCAGTGGAGCTAGCTACGAGCAGTACTTC.

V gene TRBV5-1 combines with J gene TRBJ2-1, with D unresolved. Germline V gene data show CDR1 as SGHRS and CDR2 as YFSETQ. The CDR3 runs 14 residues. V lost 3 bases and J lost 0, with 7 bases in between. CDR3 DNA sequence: TGCGCCAGCAGCTCCCCAAACTCCTACAATGAGCAGTTCTTC. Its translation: CASSSPNSYNEQFF.

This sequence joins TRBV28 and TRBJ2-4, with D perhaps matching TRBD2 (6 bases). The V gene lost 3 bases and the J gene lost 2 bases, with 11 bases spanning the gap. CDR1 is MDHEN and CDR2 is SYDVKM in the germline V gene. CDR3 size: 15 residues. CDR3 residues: CASSFRGFSKNIQYF. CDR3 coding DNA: TGTGCCAGCAGTTTTCGGGGGTTTTCCAAAAACATTCAGTACTTC.

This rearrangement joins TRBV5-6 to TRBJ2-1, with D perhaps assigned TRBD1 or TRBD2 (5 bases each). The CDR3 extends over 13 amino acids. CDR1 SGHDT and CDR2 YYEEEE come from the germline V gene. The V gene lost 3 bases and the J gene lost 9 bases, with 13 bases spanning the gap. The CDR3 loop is CASSSGTAPEQFF. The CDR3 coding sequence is TGTGCCAGCAGCTCAGGGACGGCCCCTGAGCAGTTCTTC.

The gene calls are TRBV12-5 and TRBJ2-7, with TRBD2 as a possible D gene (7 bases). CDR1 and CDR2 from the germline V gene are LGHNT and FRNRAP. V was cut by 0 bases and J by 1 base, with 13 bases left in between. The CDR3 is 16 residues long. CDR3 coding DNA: TGTGCTAGTGGTTTGGTCGGGGGGCACCCGTCCTACGAGCAGTACTTC. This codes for CASGLVGGHPSYEQYF.

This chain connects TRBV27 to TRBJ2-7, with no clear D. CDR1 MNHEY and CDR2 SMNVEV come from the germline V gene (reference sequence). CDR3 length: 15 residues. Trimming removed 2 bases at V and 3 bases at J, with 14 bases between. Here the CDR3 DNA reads TGTGCCAGCAGTTTAATTAAATCGTCCTTCTACGAGCAGTACTTC. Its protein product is CASSLIKSSFYEQYF.

CDR3 nucleotide sequence: TGTGCCAGCAGTGACCCCTCCGGCCGGGAGTTCAACAATGAGCAGTTCTTC. It specifies CASSDPSGREFNNEQFF. The chain employs TRBV25-1 and TRBJ2-1; D possibly corresponds to TRBD2 (6 bases). V lost 3 bases and J lost 5, with 20 bases in between. Germline V lookup: CDR1 MGHDK, CDR2 SYGVNS. The CDR3 is made up of 17 amino acids.

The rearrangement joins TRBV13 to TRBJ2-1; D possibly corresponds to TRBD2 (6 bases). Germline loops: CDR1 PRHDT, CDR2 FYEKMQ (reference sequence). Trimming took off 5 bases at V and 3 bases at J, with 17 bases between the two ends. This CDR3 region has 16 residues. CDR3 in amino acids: CASSPRNRGIYNEQFF. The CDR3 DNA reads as TGTGCCAGCAGCCCCAGGAATCGGGGGATCTACAATGAGCAGTTCTTC.

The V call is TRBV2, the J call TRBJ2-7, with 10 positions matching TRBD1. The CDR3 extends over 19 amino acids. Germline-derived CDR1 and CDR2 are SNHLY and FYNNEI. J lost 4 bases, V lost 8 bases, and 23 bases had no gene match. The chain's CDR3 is CASVGQGMSGSYPIYEQYF. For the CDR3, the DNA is TGTGCCAGCGTGGGACAGGGGATGTCCGGGTCTTACCCCATATACGAGCAGTACTTC.

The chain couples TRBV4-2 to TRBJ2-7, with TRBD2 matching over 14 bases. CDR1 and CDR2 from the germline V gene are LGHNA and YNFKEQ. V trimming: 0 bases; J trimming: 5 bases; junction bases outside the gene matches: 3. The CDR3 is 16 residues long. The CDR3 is CASSQEGTSGSHEQYF. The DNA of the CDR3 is TGTGCCAGCAGCCAAGAGGGGACTAGCGGGAGCCACGAGCAGTACTTC.

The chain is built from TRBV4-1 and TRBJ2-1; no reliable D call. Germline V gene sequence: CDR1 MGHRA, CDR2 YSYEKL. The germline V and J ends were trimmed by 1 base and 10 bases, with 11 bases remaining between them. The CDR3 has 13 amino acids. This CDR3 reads CASSQGVDPEQFF. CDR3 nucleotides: TGCGCCAGCAGCCAAGGTGTGGACCCGGAGCAGTTCTTC.

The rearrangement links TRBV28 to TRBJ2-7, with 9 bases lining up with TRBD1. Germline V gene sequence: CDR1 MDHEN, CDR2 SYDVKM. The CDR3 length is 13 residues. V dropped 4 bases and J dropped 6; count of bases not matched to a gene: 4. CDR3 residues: CASSYRGLREQYF. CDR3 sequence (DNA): TGTGCCAGCAGTTACAGGGGGCTCCGCGAGCAGTACTTC.

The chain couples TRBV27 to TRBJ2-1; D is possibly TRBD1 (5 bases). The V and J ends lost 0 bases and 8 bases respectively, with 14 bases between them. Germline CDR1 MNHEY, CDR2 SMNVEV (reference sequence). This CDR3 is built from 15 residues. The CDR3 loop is CASSLSQGWVDEQFF. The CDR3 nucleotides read TGTGCCAGCAGTTTATCGCAGGGATGGGTGGATGAGCAGTTCTTC.